This TCR beta chain originates from a study of T cell repertoires in cytomegalovirus infection. Study-wide context: CMV epitopes in the study were HLA-C-restricted (recently identified) and HLA-B-restricted (well studied). Matching HLA type, along with CMV infection, was indicated by public TCR beta signatures. Study-level results: The ex vivo response showed dominance by HLA-C-restricted CMV-specific TCR beta clonotypes.

The CDR3 runs 11 residues. Deletions cut 6 bases from V and 4 bases from J, with 6 bases between. In regard to this clonotype: Its antigen is still unknown.

TCRdb re-called the reads with MiXCR, one entry per CDR3 protein. The table lists some 480,000 distinct CDR3 sequences, roughly a third of them singletons, with about 17% in the top ten. The material sequenced was cultured PBMCs, taken from culture after CMV antigen stimulation. The rearrangement joins TRBV12-3 or TRBV12-4 to TRBJ1-1, with no clear D. The receptor was derived from a human donor in good health (CMV status not recorded). Some clones in this sample may be carry-over from other donors' samples. CDR3 sequence: CASSMSTEAFF. In DNA form, the CDR3 reads TGTGCCAGCAGCATGTCCACTGAAGCTTTCTTT.